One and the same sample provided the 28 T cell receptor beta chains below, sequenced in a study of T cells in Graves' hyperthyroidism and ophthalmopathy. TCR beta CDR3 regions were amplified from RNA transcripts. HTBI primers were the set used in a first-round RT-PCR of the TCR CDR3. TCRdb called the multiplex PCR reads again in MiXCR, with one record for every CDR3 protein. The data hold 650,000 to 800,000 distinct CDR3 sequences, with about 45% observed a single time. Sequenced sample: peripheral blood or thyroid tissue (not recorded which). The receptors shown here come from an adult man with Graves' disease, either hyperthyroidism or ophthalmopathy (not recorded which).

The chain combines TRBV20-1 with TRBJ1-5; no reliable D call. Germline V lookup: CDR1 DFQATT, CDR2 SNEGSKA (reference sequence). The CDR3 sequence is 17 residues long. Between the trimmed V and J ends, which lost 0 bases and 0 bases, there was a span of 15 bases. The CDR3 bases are TGCAGTGCTAGAGATCTAGGTGAACTTGGTAGCAATCAGCCCCAGCATTTT. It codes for CSARDLGELGSNQPQHF.

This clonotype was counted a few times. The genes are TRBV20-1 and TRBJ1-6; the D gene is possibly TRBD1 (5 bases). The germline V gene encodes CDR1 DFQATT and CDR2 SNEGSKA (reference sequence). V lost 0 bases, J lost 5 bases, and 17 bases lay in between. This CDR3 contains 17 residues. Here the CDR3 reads CSARDLKSGTDNSPLHF. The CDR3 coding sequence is TGCAGTGCTAGAGATCTTAAGTCGGGGACGGATAATTCACCCCTCCACTTT.

CDR3 residues: CAISYTGKGENTEAFF. In DNA, the CDR3 is TGTGCCATCAGTTACACCGGAAAGGGCGAGAACACTGAAGCTTTCTTT. The J gene is TRBJ1-1, the V gene TRBV10-3, with no clear D. CDR3 length equals 16 residues. Germline V gene data show CDR1 as ENHRY and CDR2 as SYGVKD. Deletions cut 5 bases from V and 1 base from J, with 17 bases between.

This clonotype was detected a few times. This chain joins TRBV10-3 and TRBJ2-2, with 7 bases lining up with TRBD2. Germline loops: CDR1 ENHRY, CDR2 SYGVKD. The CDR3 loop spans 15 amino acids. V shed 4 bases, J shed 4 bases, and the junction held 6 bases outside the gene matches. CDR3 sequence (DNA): TGTGCCATCAGTGCTCGCGGGAGTCCCACCGGGGAGCTGTTTTTT. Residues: CAISARGSPTGELFF.

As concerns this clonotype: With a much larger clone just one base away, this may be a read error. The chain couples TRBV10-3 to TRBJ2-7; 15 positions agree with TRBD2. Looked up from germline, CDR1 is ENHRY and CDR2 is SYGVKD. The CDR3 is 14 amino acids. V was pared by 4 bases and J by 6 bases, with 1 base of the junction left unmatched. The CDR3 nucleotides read TGTGCCATCAGTGGGACTAGCGGGAGGGCCGAGCAGTACTTC. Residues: CAISGTSGRAEQYF.

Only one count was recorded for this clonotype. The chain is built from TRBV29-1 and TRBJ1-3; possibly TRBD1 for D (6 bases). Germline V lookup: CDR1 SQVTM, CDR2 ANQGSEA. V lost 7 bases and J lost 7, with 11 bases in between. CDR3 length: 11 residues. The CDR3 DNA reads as TGCAGCGCCAAGAGGGGGAACACCATATATTTT. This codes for CSAKRGNTIYF. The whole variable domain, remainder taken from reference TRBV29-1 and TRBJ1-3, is SAVISQKPSRDICQRGTSLTIQCQVDSQVTMMFWYRQQPGQSLTLIATANQGSEATYESGFVIDKFPISRPNLTFSTLTVSNMSPEDSSIYLCSAKRGNTIYFGEGSWLTVV.

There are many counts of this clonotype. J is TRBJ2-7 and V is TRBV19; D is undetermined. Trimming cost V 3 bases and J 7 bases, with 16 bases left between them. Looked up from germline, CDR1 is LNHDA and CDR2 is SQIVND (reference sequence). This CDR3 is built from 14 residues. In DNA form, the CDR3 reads TGTGCCAGTAGTATGGATCGTGGGCGGCGGGAGCAGTACTTC. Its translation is CASSMDRGRREQYF.

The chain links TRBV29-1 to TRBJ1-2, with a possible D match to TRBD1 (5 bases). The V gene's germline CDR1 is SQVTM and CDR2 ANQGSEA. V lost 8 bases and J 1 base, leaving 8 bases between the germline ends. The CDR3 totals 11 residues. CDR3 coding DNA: TGCAGCTATGACAGTAACTATGGCTACACCTTC. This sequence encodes CSYDSNYGYTF. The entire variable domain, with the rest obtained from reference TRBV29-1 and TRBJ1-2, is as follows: SAVISQKPSRDICQRGTSLTIQCQVDSQVTMMFWYRQQPGQSLTLIATANQGSEATYESGFVIDKFPISRPNLTFSTLTVSNMSPEDSSIYLCSYDSNYGYTFGSGTRLTVV.

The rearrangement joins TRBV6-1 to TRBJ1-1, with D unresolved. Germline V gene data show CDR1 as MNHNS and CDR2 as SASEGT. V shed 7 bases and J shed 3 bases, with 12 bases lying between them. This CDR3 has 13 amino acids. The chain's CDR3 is CASNVLGYTEAFF. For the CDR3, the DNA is TGTGCCAGCAATGTTTTGGGGTACACTGAAGCTTTCTTT.

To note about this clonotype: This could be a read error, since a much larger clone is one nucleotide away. As DNA, the CDR3 is TGTGCCAGCAGTGTCTCCAGGACAGGGGCCTACGAGCAGTACTTC. The encoded protein is CASSVSRTGAYEQYF. The gene calls are TRBV2 and TRBJ2-7, with 9 bases fitting TRBD1. The germline V gene has CDR1 SNHLY and CDR2 FYNNEI. The trim removed 4 bases at V and 2 bases at J, leaving 6 bases unmatched. This CDR3 spans 15 amino acids.

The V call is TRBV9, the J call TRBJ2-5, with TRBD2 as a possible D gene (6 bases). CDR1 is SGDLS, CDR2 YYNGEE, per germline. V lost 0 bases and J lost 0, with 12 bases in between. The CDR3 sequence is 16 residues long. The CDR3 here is CASSVESGLYQETQYF. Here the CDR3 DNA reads TGTGCCAGCAGCGTAGAAAGCGGGCTGTACCAAGAGACCCAGTACTTC.

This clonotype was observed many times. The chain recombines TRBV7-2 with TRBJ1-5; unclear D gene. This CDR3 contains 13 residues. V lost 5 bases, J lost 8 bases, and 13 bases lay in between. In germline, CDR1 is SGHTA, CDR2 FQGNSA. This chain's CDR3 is CASSTTNIEPQHF. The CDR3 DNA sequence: TGTGCCAGCAGCACTACTAACATTGAGCCCCAGCATTTT.

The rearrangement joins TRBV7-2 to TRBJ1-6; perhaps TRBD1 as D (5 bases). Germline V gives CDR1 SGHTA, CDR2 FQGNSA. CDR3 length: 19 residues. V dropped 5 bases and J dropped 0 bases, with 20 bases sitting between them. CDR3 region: CASSLSTGTERSYNSPLHF. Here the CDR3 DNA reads TGTGCCAGCAGCCTAAGCACCGGGACTGAACGCTCCTATAATTCACCCCTCCACTTT.

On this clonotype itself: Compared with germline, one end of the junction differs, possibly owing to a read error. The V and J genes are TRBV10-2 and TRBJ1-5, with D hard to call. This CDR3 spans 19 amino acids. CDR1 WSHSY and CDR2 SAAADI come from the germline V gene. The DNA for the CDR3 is TGCGCCAGCTGTGACCCAGGCCCCCCAGGAAACTATAGCAATCAGCCCCAGCATTTT. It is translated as CASCDPGPPGNYSNQPQHF.

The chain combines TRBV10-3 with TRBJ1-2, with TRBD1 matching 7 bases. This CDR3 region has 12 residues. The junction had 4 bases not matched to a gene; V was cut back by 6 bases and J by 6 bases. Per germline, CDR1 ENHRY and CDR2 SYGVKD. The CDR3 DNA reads TGTGCCATCAGCCCACAGGGGAATGGCTACACCTTC. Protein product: CAISPQGNGYTF.

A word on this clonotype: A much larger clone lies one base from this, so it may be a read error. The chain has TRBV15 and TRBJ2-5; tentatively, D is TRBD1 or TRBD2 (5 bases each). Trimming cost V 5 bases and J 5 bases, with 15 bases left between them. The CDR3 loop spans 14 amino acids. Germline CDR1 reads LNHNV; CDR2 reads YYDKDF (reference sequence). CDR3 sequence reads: CATSLAPGSETQYF. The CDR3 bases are TGTGCCACCAGCTTAGCGCCAGGGTCGGAGACCCAGTACTTC.

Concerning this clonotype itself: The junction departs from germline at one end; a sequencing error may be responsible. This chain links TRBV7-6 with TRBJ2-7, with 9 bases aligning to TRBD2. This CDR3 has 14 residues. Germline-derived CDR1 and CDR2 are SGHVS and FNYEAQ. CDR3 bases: TGTGCCAGCAGCCTAGCGGGGTTTTTCGACGAGCAGTACTTC. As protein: CASSLAGFFDEQYF.

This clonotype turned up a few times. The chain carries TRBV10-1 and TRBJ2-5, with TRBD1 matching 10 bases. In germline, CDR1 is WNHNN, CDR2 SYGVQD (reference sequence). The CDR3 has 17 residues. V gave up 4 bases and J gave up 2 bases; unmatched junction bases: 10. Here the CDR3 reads CASSGPAGQGRQETQYF. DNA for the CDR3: TGCGCCAGCAGTGGACCCGCGGGACAGGGGCGGCAAGAGACCCAGTACTTC.

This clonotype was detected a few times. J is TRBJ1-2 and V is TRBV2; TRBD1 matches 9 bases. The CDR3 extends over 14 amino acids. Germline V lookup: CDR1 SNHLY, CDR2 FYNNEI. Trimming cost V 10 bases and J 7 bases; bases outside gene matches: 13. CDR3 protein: CANNRGLTASGYTF. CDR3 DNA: TGTGCCAATAACAGGGGGCTCACGGCTTCTGGCTACACCTTC.

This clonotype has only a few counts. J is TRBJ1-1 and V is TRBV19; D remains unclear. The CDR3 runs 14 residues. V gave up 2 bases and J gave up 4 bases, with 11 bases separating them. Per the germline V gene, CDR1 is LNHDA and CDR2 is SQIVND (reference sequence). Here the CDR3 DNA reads TGTGCCAGTAGTATAAGTAGGGTGGGCACTGAAGCTTTCTTT. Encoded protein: CASSISRVGTEAFF. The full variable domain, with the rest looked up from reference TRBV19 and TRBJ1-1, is DGGITQSPKYLFRKEGQNVTLSCEQNLNHDAMYWYRQDPGQGLRLIYYSQIVNDFQKGDIAEGYSVSREKKESFPLTVTSAQKNPTAFYLCASSISRVGTEAFFGQGTRLTVV.

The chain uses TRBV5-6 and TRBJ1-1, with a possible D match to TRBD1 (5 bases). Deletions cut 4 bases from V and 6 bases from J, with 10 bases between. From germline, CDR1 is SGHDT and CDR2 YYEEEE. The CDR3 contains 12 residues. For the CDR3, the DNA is TGTGCCAGCAGCCATATGGGGGCTGAAGCTTTCTTT. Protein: CASSHMGAEAFF.

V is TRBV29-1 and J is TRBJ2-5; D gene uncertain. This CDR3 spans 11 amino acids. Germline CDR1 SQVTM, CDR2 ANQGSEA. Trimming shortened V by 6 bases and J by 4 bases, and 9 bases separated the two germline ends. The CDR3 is CSVGQVETQYF. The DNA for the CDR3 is TGCAGCGTAGGGCAGGTAGAGACCCAGTACTTC.

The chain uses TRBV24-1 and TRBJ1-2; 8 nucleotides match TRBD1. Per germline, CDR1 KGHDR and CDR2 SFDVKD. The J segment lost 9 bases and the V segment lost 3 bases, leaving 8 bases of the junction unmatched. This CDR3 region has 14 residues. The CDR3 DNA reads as TGTGCCACCAGTGATCATAGTAGACAGGGGCGCTACACCTTC. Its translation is CATSDHSRQGRYTF.

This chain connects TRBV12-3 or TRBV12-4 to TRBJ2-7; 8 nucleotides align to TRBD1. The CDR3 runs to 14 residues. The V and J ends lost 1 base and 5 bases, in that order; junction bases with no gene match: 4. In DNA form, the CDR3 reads TGTGCCAGCAGTTTAGGGACAGGGCTCCACGAGCAGTACTTC. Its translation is CASSLGTGLHEQYF.

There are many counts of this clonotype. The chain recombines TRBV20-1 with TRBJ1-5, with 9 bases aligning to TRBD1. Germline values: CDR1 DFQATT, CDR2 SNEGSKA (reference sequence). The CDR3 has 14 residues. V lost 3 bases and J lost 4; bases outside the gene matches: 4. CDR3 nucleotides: TGCAGTGCTAGTGTGGGGACAGGGAATCAGCCCCAGCATTTT. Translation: CSASVGTGNQPQHF.

CDR3 DNA sequence: TGCAGCGTTGAAGATGCGAGGCAGGGAGAGACCCAGTACTTC. Amino acids: CSVEDARQGETQYF. The rearrangement uses TRBV29-1 and TRBJ2-5, with D possibly matching TRBD1 (5 bases). V gave up 0 bases and J gave up 4 bases, with 12 bases separating them. The CDR3 runs 14 residues. CDR1 is SQVTM and CDR2 is ANQGSEA in the germline V gene.

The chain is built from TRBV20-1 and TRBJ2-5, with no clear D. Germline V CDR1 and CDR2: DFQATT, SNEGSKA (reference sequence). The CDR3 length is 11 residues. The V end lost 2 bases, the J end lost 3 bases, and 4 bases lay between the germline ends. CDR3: CSARKEETQYF. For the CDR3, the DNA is TGCAGTGCTAGAAAAGAAGAGACCCAGTACTTC.

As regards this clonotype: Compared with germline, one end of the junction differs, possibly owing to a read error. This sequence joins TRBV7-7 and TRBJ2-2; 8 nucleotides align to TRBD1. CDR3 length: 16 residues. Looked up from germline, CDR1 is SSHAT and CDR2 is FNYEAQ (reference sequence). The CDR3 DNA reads TGTGCTAGCAGCTTATTTTCAGGGGGCGGAACCGGGGAGCTGTTTTTT. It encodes CASSLFSGGGTGELFF.